The present TCR beta chain was sequenced within a study of blood T cell repertoires in COVID-19. Study-level background: Acute and convalescent COVID-19 samples came from the United States, Italy and Spain.

The table came from immunoSEQ multiplex PCR; TCRdb's copy has only in-frame clones and leaves some out. The data show 250,000 or so clones, roughly 87% seen once. Germline V lookup: CDR1 PRHDT, CDR2 FYEKMQ (reference sequence). CDR3 length: 16 amino acids. The V and J ends lost 5 bases and 0 bases, in that order; junction bases with no gene match: 7. The receptor comes from a woman aged 25 to 39 with acute COVID-19. The material sequenced was PBMCs or T cells enriched from blood (not recorded which). This chain joins TRBV13 and TRBJ2-4, with 7 nucleotides matching TRBD1. The CDR3 nucleotides read TGTGCCAGCAGCCTACGACAGGGAGTAGCCAAAAACATTCAGTACTTC. Translated: CASSLRQGVAKNIQYF.